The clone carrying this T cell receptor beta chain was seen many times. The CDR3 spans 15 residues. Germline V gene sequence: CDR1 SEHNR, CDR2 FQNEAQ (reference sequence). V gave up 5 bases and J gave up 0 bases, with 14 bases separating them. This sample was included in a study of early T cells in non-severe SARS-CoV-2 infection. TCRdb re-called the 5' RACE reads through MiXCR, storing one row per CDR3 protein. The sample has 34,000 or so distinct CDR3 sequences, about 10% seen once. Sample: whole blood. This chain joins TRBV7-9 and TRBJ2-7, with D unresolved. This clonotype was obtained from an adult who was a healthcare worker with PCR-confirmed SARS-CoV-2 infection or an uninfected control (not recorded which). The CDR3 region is CASSPPGPNSYEQYF. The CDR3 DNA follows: TGTGCCAGCAGCCCCCCCGGTCCCAACTCCTACGAGCAGTACTTC.